These 14 T cell receptor beta chains originate from one sample sequenced in a study of beta chain features in type 1 diabetes. Expressed TCRB transcripts were sequenced because the entire RNA isolate underwent reverse transcription. Method: immunoSEQ multiplex PCR; TCRdb's copy keeps in-frame clones and lacks some. The repertoire holds more than 550,000 clones, roughly an eighth seen once, with approximately 0.039% in the top ten. The antigens these receptors bind are not known. Whole-study results and caveats: For Type 1 diabetes patients, all four CD4+ subsets carried TCRB CDR3s that were moderately but significantly shorter.

The source material was naive CD4+ T cells from blood. These receptors all come from a man between 18 and 35 years old with type 1 diabetes.

V and J are TRBV7-2 and TRBJ2-1, with 8 positions matching TRBD1. Germline V gene data show CDR1 as SGHTA and CDR2 as FQGNSA. CDR3 length: 15 residues. J was trimmed by 4 bases and V by 3 bases; bases with no gene match: 5. In DNA form, the CDR3 reads TGTGCCAGCAGCTTCAGGAGGACAGGGTACAATGAGCAGTTCTTC. This encodes CASSFRRTGYNEQFF.

The gene calls are TRBV7-9 and TRBJ2-5, with TRBD1 identical over 7 bases. There are 15 residues in the CDR3. Germline assignment: CDR1 SEHNR and CDR2 FQNEAQ (reference sequence). V gave up 1 base and J gave up 3 bases; unmatched junction bases: 5. The DNA for the CDR3 is TGTGCCAGCAGCTTAGGTGGGACAGAAAAAGAGACCCAGTACTTC. Amino acid sequence: CASSLGGTEKETQYF.

The V call is TRBV29-1, the J call TRBJ2-2; no reliable D call. V was shortened by 1 base and J by 0 bases, with 6 bases between the two germline ends. The CDR3 spans 14 residues. Germline CDR1 and CDR2: SQVTM and ANQGSEA. CDR3 DNA: TGCAGCGTTGAAGGGAACCCGAACACCGGGGAGCTGTTTTTT. It encodes CSVEGNPNTGELFF.

This clone was seen a few times. This chain joins TRBV13 and TRBJ2-3; 11 bases fit TRBD2. V gave up 2 bases and J gave up 3 bases; unmatched junction bases: 1. The germline V gene has CDR1 PRHDT and CDR2 FYEKMQ (reference sequence). This CDR3 region has 15 residues. CDR3 sequence reads: CASSLRLAGTDTQYF. In nucleotides, the CDR3 is TGTGCCAGCAGCTTAAGACTAGCGGGGACAGATACGCAGTATTTT. The variable domain in full, with the rest retrieved from reference TRBV13 and TRBJ2-3, is AAGVIQSPRHLIKEKRETATLKCYPIPRHDTVYWYQQGPGQDPQFLISFYEKMQSDKGSIPDRFSAQQFSDYHSELNMSSLELGDSALYFCASSLRLAGTDTQYFGPGTRLTVL.

This clone has a handful of counts. The V and J genes are TRBV4-1 and TRBJ2-7; D is uncertain. The CDR3 has 15 amino acids. Germline lookup yields CDR1 MGHRA and CDR2 YSYEKL. Trimming shortened V by 0 bases and J by 3 bases, and 12 bases separated the two germline ends. The CDR3, as DNA: TGCGCCAGCAGCCAAGATCGGCAGGTGTTCTACGAGCAGTACTTC. It encodes CASSQDRQVFYEQYF.

The genes are TRBV19 and TRBJ2-1; D unclear. Trimming left V 5 bases short and J 0 bases short, with 17 bases between. The germline gives CDR1 LNHDA, CDR2 SQIVND (reference sequence). This CDR3 contains 17 residues. The CDR3 DNA sequence: TGTGCCAGTAGTTTTCGGGTCGGGCGCAGCTCCTACAATGAGCAGTTCTTC. This gives the protein CASSFRVGRSSYNEQFF.

The gene calls are TRBV9 and TRBJ1-1; D is unresolved. CDR1 and CDR2 from the germline V gene are SGDLS and YYNGEE. V lost 0 bases and J lost 0, with 6 bases in between. The CDR3 runs to 14 residues. The CDR3 bases are TGTGCCAGCAGCGTAGGCTGGATGAACACTGAAGCTTTCTTT. Translated, it gives CASSVGWMNTEAFF.

The J gene is TRBJ2-1, the V gene TRBV5-4; D unresolved. Germline assignment: CDR1 SGHNT and CDR2 YYREEE (reference sequence). The CDR3 runs to 13 residues. Trimming took off 4 bases at V and 5 bases at J, with 10 bases between the two ends. The CDR3 sequence: CASSRLVNNEQFF. CDR3 DNA: TGTGCCAGCAGCAGGCTGGTAAACAATGAGCAGTTCTTC.

The sample holds a few counts of this clone. The CDR3 nucleotides read TGTGCCAGCAGTTACGGCGGGGGATCCTACGAGCAGTACTTC. This codes for CASSYGGGSYEQYF. V and J are TRBV6-5 and TRBJ2-7; 7 nucleotides match TRBD2. V dropped 2 bases and J dropped 1; count of bases not matched to a gene: 2. The CDR3 contains 14 residues. Germline CDR1 and CDR2: MNHEY and SVGAGI.

The CDR3 nucleotides are TGCGCCAGCAGCTTGGCCGGAAGGGATTTCGGCGAGCAGTACTTC. It translates to CASSLAGRDFGEQYF. V usage is TRBV5-1 and J usage is TRBJ2-7, with D unresolved. The length of the CDR3 is 15 residues. V was clipped by 0 bases and J by 6 bases, with 16 bases between them. In germline, CDR1 is SGHRS, CDR2 YFSETQ.

This rearrangement joins TRBV5-4 to TRBJ2-4; D is ambiguous. Germline V gene data show CDR1 as SGHNT and CDR2 as YYREEE (reference sequence). Trimming shortened V by 0 bases and J by 0 bases, and 4 bases separated the two germline ends. This CDR3 contains 14 residues. This chain's CDR3 is CASSLEIAKNIQYF. CDR3 nucleotides: TGTGCCAGCAGCTTGGAGATAGCCAAAAACATTCAGTACTTC.

This clone has just a few counts. The chain couples TRBV4-2 to TRBJ2-1, with 8 positions matching TRBD1. Trimming at V came to 4 bases and at J to 9 bases, leaving 17 bases not matched to a gene. This CDR3 has 17 residues. Per germline, CDR1 LGHNA and CDR2 YNFKEQ. DNA of the CDR3: TGTGCCAGCAGCCTCAACACAGGGGGGACTCGGCCCCCTGAGCAGTTCTTC. Translation gives CASSLNTGGTRPPEQFF.

The CDR3 spells CAWRGMDRVKNIQYF. CDR3 nucleotides: TGTGCCTGGAGAGGAATGGACAGGGTAAAAAACATTCAGTACTTC. The gene calls are TRBV30 and TRBJ2-4, with TRBD1 matching 8 bases. V lost 3 bases and J lost 4; bases outside the gene matches: 8. The CDR3 has 15 residues. Germline values: CDR1 GTSNPN, CDR2 SVGIG (reference sequence).

The rearrangement links TRBV30 to TRBJ1-5; D remains ambiguous. Trimming took off 0 bases at V and 4 bases at J, with 13 bases between the two ends. Looked up from germline, CDR1 is GTSNPN and CDR2 is SVGIG (reference sequence). The CDR3 has 15 residues. In DNA form, the CDR3 reads TGTGCCTGGAGTGTACTAGCAAGCCGAAATCAGCCCCAGCATTTT. It is translated as CAWSVLASRNQPQHF.